A selection of T cell receptor beta chains follows, all from one sample in a study of regulatory T cells in long-lasting Graves disease. TCRdb analysed the multiplex PCR reads with MiXCR anew, one entry per CDR3 protein. The sample holds 200,000 to 250,000 distinct CDR3 sequences; about 16% are singletons and the top ten take less than 25%. The sequencing used peripheral blood mononuclear cells (PBMCs), collected at new diagnosis, from a patient treated with antithyroid drugs. These receptors all stem from a female donor with Graves disease. CDR3s include the opening cysteine and the closing phenylalanine or tryptophan. D genes are given only for firm matches. Not every row has a clone size; where given, it reads once, few, many or a size class.

d_call j_call cdr3_length clone_size v_call cdr3_aa cdr3_nt
. TRBJ1-3 10 many TRBV10-3 CAIGANTIYF TGTGCCATCGGGGCGAACACCATATATTTT
TRBD1 TRBJ1-2 16 many TRBV24-1 CATSGRDRGTGYGYTF TGTGCCACCAGTGGACGGGACAGGGGTACGGGCTATGGCTACACCTTC
TRBD2 TRBJ2-5 14 once TRBV20-1 CSARGGLAQETQYF TGCAGTGCTAGAGGAGGACTAGCGCAAGAGACCCAGTACTTC
TRBD2 TRBJ2-1 20 many TRBV10-3 CAISEPPGTSGRAAYNEQFF TGTGCCATCAGTGAGCCCCCCGGGACTAGCGGGAGGGCCGCATACAATGAGCAGTTCTTC
. TRBJ1-4 16 many TRBV9 CASSVGGSGTNEKLFF TGTGCCAGCAGCGTAGGGGGCTCTGGGACTAATGAAAAACTGTTTTTT
. TRBJ1-2 14 many TRBV20-1 CSARAVGLPSGYTF TGCAGTGCTAGAGCGGTGGGCCTCCCTTCTGGCTACACCTTC
TRBD2 TRBJ2-7 13 many TRBV13 CASSSGITYEQYF TGTGCCAGCAGTAGCGGGATTACCTACGAGCAGTACTTC
TRBD2 TRBJ2-7 15 many TRBV28 CASSSPSSGTHEQYF TGTGCCAGCAGTTCCCCCAGTAGCGGGACCCACGAGCAGTACTTC
TRBD1 TRBJ2-7 13 many TRBV14 CASSRTGLYEQYF TGTGCCAGCAGCCGGACAGGGCTCTACGAGCAGTACTTC
. TRBJ2-3 14 . TRBV11-2 CASSLAGASDTQYF TGTGCCAGCAGCTTAGCGGGAGCGTCAGATACGCAGTATTTT
TRBD1 TRBJ1-4 15 many TRBV2 CASSAGQAGGEKLFF TGTGCCAGCAGTGCAGGACAGGCCGGCGGCGAAAAACTGTTTTTT
TRBD2 TRBJ2-6 17 . TRBV7-2 CASSLWGGRPGANVLTF TGTGCCAGCAGCTTATGGGGGGGTAGGCCTGGGGCCAACGTCCTGACTTTC
. TRBJ2-1 16 many TRBV10-3 CAISDSVERLVGEQFF TGTGCCATCAGTGATTCGGTAGAAAGACTAGTGGGTGAGCAGTTCTTC
. TRBJ2-7 13 many TRBV6-5 CASSYWPVYEQYF TGTGCCAGCAGTTACTGGCCAGTCTACGAGCAGTACTTC
. TRBJ2-3 19 many TRBV2 CASWSGFFLSELEADTQYF TGTGCCAGCTGGTCCGGGTTTTTCCTGAGCGAGTTAGAGGCAGATACGCAGTATTTT
. TRBJ2-5 15 many TRBV7-2 CASSLEGGIQETQYF TGTGCCAGCAGCTTAGAGGGCGGGATCCAAGAGACCCAGTACTTC
TRBD2 TRBJ2-7 16 many TRBV28 CASSVELAGVLYEQYF TGTGCCAGCAGTGTCGAACTAGCGGGAGTACTTTACGAGCAGTACTTC
. TRBJ2-1 17 many TRBV11-2 CASSWDPTGIGGNEQFF TGTGCCAGCAGTTGGGACCCGACAGGCATCGGGGGCAATGAGCAGTTCTTC
. TRBJ1-2 13 . TRBV19 CASSPQGSIGYTF TGTGCCAGTAGTCCCCAGGGGAGTATTGGCTACACCTTC
. TRBJ2-4 15 many TRBV7-2 CASSLGGRDGDIQYF TGTGCCAGCAGCTTAGGTGGCAGGGATGGAGACATTCAGTACTTC
TRBD1 TRBJ1-2 15 . TRBV7-9 CASSPSTTGVLGYTF TGTGCCAGCAGCCCCTCTACGACAGGGGTTCTGGGCTACACCTTC
. TRBJ1-4 13 many TRBV6-5 CASSLNSREKLFF TGTGCCAGCAGTTTAAATTCACGGGAAAAACTGTTTTTT
TRBD2 TRBJ2-3 14 many TRBV20-1 CSCPGEGDADTQYF TGCAGTTGCCCGGGGGAGGGCGATGCCGATACGCAGTATTTT
TRBD1 TRBJ2-3 17 many TRBV20-1 CSARTAEGQGGADTQYF TGCAGTGCTAGAACCGCTGAGGGACAGGGTGGCGCAGATACGCAGTATTTT
. TRBJ2-1 16 many TRBV11-2 CASSLDQGLGYNEQFF TGTGCCAGCAGCTTAGATCAGGGGCTAGGTTACAATGAGCAGTTCTTC
. TRBJ2-3 9 many TRBV27 CASSFRQYF TGTGCCAGCAGTTTCCGGCAGTATTTT
TRBD2 TRBJ2-7 14 . TRBV20-1 CSAFTGTSAYEQYF TGCAGTGCGTTTACCGGGACTAGCGCCTACGAGCAGTACTTC
. TRBJ2-1 15 many TRBV27 CASSPLGSPYNEQFF TGTGCCAGCAGTCCTCTCGGCAGTCCCTACAATGAGCAGTTCTTC
. TRBJ2-1 13 many TRBV3-1 CASSQAIPNEQFF TGTGCCAGCAGCCAGGCCATCCCGAATGAGCAGTTCTTC
. TRBJ1-5 14 . TRBV6-2/TRBV6-3 CATTVHRENQPQHF TGTGCCACTACCGTTCACAGGGAAAATCAGCCCCAGCATTTT
TRBD2 TRBJ2-1 17 . TRBV6-1 CASSPGLAGGRENEQFF TGTGCCAGCAGCCCGGGACTAGCGGGAGGGAGGGAAAATGAGCAGTTCTTC
. TRBJ2-1 18 many TRBV28 CASSFGVRPMSSYNEQFF TGTGCCAGCAGTTTCGGGGTCAGACCCATGAGCTCCTACAATGAGCAGTTCTTC
TRBD1 TRBJ1-1 15 . TRBV5-4 CASSVSGGGQTEAFF TGTGCCAGCAGTGTTTCAGGGGGCGGACAGACTGAAGCTTTCTTT
. TRBJ2-1 10 many TRBV2 CASSDDEQFF TGTGCCAGCAGTGATGATGAGCAGTTCTTC
. TRBJ1-4 13 many TRBV28 CASSLGRTEKLFF TGTGCCAGCAGTTTAGGACGGACTGAAAAACTGTTTTTT
TRBD2 TRBJ2-7 15 few TRBV20-1 CSASPPGLADYEQYF TGCAGTGCTAGCCCGCCCGGACTAGCAGACTACGAGCAGTACTTC
TRBD1 TRBJ2-7 14 many TRBV10-3 CAISVPGGNYEQYF TGTGCCATCAGTGTCCCAGGGGGCAACTACGAGCAGTACTTC
. TRBJ1-1 13 many TRBV11-3 CASSLMGNTEAFF TGTGCCAGCAGCTTGATGGGAAACACTGAAGCTTTCTTT
. TRBJ1-1 13 many TRBV20-1 CSAREGGSTEAFF TGCAGTGCTAGAGAAGGGGGGAGTACTGAAGCTTTCTTT
TRBD2 TRBJ2-3 16 few TRBV10-1 CASSELAGVPTDTQYF TGCGCCAGCAGTGAACTAGCGGGAGTACCCACAGATACGCAGTATTTT
TRBD2 TRBJ2-3 24 few TRBV27 CASSLEPSFAVFGGGRAGADTRYF TGTGCCAGCAGTTTGGAACCTAGTTTTGCCGTGTTTGGTGGCGGGAGGGCCGGTGCAGATACGCGGTATTTT
TRBD1 TRBJ1-1 16 many TRBV18 CASSPRQGGDLTEAFF TGTGCCAGCTCACCAAGACAGGGGGGTGATCTCACTGAAGCTTTCTTT
. TRBJ1-3 14 many TRBV19 CASSRGGSGNTIYF TGTGCCAGTAGTCGCGGAGGGAGTGGAAACACCATATATTTT
TRBD1 TRBJ2-7 16 . TRBV12-3/TRBV12-4 CASSLPPGTGVYEQYF TGTGCCAGCAGTTTACCGCCCGGGACAGGGGTCTACGAGCAGTACTTC
TRBD2 TRBJ2-4 17 . TRBV7-2 CASSLGGGGGLKNIQYF TGTGCCAGCAGCTTAGGCGGGGGGGGGGGCCTTAAAAACATTCAGTACTTC